This TCR beta chain was identified in a study of blood T cell repertoires in COVID-19. Study-wide context: T cells, B-cell-depleted T cells, or PBMCs supplied cDNA or gDNA.

The J segment lost 0 bases and the V segment lost 0 bases, leaving 2 bases of the junction unmatched. Germline V CDR1 and CDR2: MNHEY, SVGAGI. This CDR3 spans 16 amino acids. The repertoire was sequenced with immunoSEQ multiplex PCR; TCRdb's copy has only in-frame clones and lacks some. The profile shows roughly 340,000 clones, around nine tenths of them singletons. A remark on this clone: This sample also contains other DNA sequences that code for the same CDR3.

The chain links TRBV6-5 to TRBJ1-1, with 9 bases matching TRBD1. The receptor's source is a woman between 18 and 29 years old who had recovered from COVID-19. The material sequenced was peripheral blood. CDR3 in amino acids: CASSYSTGGMNTEAFF. CDR3 DNA: TGTGCCAGCAGTTACTCGACAGGGGGAATGAACACTGAAGCTTTCTTT.